Listed here are 10 T cell receptor beta chains from one sample, sequenced in a study of blood T cell repertoires in COVID-19. The data were produced by immunoSEQ multiplex PCR, yet TCRdb's version contains in-frame clones alone and is incomplete. The sample comprises some 260,000 clones, about 85% of which are singletons, and around 3% rests with the top ten. Material: peripheral blood. All receptors derive from a man younger than 30 with active or convalescent COVID-19.

This rearrangement joins TRBV28 to TRBJ1-1; D possibly corresponds to TRBD1 (5 bases). There are 14 residues in the CDR3. V gave up 6 bases and J gave up 7 bases, with 18 bases separating them. CDR1 and CDR2 from the germline V gene are MDHEN and SYDVKM. The DNA for the CDR3 is TGTGCCAGCAGACCACTCCCGGGGGTTAATGAAGCTTTCTTT. The encoded protein is CASRPLPGVNEAFF.

The chain recombines TRBV15 with TRBJ2-7; 10 nucleotides match TRBD2. V shed 7 bases and J 5 bases; nucleotides not matched to a gene: 5. This CDR3 has 13 residues. Per germline, CDR1 LNHNV and CDR2 YYDKDF (reference sequence). CDR3 residues: CATTSGSRNEQYF. In DNA, the CDR3 is TGTGCCACCACTAGCGGGAGTCGGAACGAGCAGTACTTC.

This clone has just one count. The chain combines TRBV6-6 with TRBJ2-5; 8 nucleotides agree with TRBD2. The CDR3 has 13 amino acids. Trimming cost V 2 bases and J 5 bases; bases outside gene matches: 1. Per the germline V gene, CDR1 is MNHNY and CDR2 is SVGAGI (reference sequence). The CDR3 spells CASSYGGRETQYF. CDR3 DNA: TGTGCCAGCAGTTACGGCGGGAGGGAGACCCAGTACTTC.

The chain joins TRBV27 to TRBJ1-2; a weak D match, TRBD1 (6 bases). V shed 4 bases and J shed 8 bases, with 11 bases lying between them. Per the germline V gene, CDR1 is MNHEY and CDR2 is SMNVEV (reference sequence). The CDR3 is 12 amino acids. CDR3 in amino acids: CASSSQGRGYTF. CDR3 nucleotides: TGTGCCAGCAGTTCACAGGGTCGCGGCTACACCTTC.

The chain combines TRBV18 with TRBJ2-1; 9 nucleotides align to TRBD1. CDR3 length equals 16 residues. From germline, CDR1 is KGHSH and CDR2 LQKENI. V lost 0 bases to trimming and J lost 7 bases; unmatched junction nucleotides: 7. The CDR3 sequence is CASSPPETGGENEQFF. The CDR3 bases are TGTGCCAGCTCACCACCGGAGACAGGGGGTGAGAATGAGCAGTTCTTC.

The chain recombines TRBV9 with TRBJ1-1, with 7 bases identical to TRBD1. The CDR3 sequence is 15 residues long. J lost 2 bases, V lost 3 bases, and 7 bases had no gene match. Germline CDR1 reads SGDLS; CDR2 reads YYNGEE. The CDR3 protein is CASSEAGGFNTEAFF. DNA of the CDR3: TGTGCCAGCAGCGAGGCAGGGGGTTTTAACACTGAAGCTTTCTTT.

This chain connects TRBV6-1 to TRBJ1-1; the D is unclear. Trimming stripped 1 base from V and 9 bases from J, with 15 bases between. In germline, CDR1 is MNHNS, CDR2 SASEGT. There are 14 residues in the CDR3. The CDR3 protein is CASSEELVQPKAFF. DNA for the CDR3: TGTGCCAGCAGTGAAGAATTGGTACAGCCAAAAGCTTTCTTT.

DNA of the CDR3: TGTGCCAGCAGCAGACCGGGACTAGCGGCCACCGGGGAGCTGTTTTTT. Its translation: CASSRPGLAATGELFF. V is TRBV6-2 or TRBV6-3 and J is TRBJ2-2, with TRBD2 matching 11 bases. V lost 6 bases to trimming and J lost 4 bases; unmatched junction nucleotides: 7. Germline CDR1 MNHEY, CDR2 SVGEGT. The CDR3 contains 16 residues.

J is TRBJ2-2 and V is TRBV5-4; weak D call: TRBD2 (6 bases). The germline CDR1 and CDR2 sequences are SGHNT and YYREEE (reference sequence). The ends were cut back, 0 bases at V and 7 bases at J, with 7 bases in the middle. The length of the CDR3 is 13 residues. The CDR3 bases are TGTGCCAGCAGCTTGGCCGGGGGCGGGGAGCTGTTTTTT. This codes for CASSLAGGGELFF. Using reference TRBV5-4 and TRBJ2-2 for the parts outside the CDR3, the full variable domain is ETGVTQSPTHLIKTRGQQVTLRCSSQSGHNTVSWYQQALGQGPQFIFQYYREEENGRGNFPPRFSGLQFPNYSSELNVNALELDDSALYLCASSLAGGGELFFGEGSRLTVL.

V is TRBV19 and J is TRBJ1-4; 8 bases fit TRBD1. Germline V gene sequence: CDR1 LNHDA, CDR2 SQIVND (reference sequence). V lost 1 base to trimming and J lost 14 bases; unmatched junction nucleotides: 12. The CDR3 runs to 15 residues. DNA of the CDR3: TGTGCCAGTAGTATAGGCGGACAGGGCATGTCACCTCTGTTTTTT. Translated: CASSIGGQGMSPLFF.